This T cell receptor beta chain is drawn from a study of T cells in localized non-small cell lung cancer. Assay: immunoSEQ multiplex PCR; the TCRdb copy retains only in-frame clones and omits some. The table has 30,000 to 45,000 clones, 80% to 90% seen once. Only one count was recorded for this clone. Trimming removed 2 bases at V and 14 bases at J, with 21 bases between. Germline V CDR1 and CDR2: MNHEY, SVGAGI. This CDR3 comprises 15 residues. The specimen comprised peripheral blood, sampled before any cancer treatment. The clonotype comes from a woman aged 35 to 69 with stage I lung adenocarcinoma. The chain uses TRBV6-5 and TRBJ1-4; D gene uncertain. CDR3 sequence (DNA): TGTGCCAGCAGTTACCGCACCTCGGCAGAAGGAGACCTGTTTTTT. Translating it yields CASSYRTSAEGDLFF.